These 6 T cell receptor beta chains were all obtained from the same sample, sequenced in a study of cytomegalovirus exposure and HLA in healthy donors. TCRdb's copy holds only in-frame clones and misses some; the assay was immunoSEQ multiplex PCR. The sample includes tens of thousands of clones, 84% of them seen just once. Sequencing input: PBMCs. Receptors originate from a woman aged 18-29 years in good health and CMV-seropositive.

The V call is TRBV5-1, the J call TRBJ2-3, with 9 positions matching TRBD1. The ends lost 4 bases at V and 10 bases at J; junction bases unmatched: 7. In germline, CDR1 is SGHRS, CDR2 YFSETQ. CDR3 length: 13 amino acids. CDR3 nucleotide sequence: TGCGCCAGCAGCCCTCCGGGACAGGGTCCGCAGTATTTT. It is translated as CASSPPGQGPQYF.

The CDR3 sequence: CASSRQGDSYEQYF. The CDR3 nucleotides are TGTGCCAGCTCGCGACAGGGGGACTCCTACGAGCAGTACTTC. The chain recombines TRBV18 with TRBJ2-7; 9 positions match TRBD1. Looked up from germline, CDR1 is KGHSH and CDR2 is LQKENI. Germline trimming cut 6 bases from V and 0 bases from J; bases unmatched to any gene: 3. This CDR3 has 14 residues.

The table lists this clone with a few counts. The CDR3 coding sequence is TGTGCCAGCAGCGCCGAGCCGAAAGAGACCCAGTACTTC. It specifies CASSAEPKETQYF. V and J are TRBV7-2 and TRBJ2-5, with D hard to call. This CDR3 contains 13 residues. Trimming shortened V by 5 bases and J by 3 bases, and 10 bases separated the two germline ends. CDR1 SGHTA and CDR2 FQGNSA come from the germline V gene.

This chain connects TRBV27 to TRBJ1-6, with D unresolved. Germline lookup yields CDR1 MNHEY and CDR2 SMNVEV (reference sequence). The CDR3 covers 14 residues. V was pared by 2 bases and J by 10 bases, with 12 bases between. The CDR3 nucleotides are TGTGCCAGCAGTTTACTCGGGGAGGGCTCACCCCTCCACTTT. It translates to CASSLLGEGSPLHF.

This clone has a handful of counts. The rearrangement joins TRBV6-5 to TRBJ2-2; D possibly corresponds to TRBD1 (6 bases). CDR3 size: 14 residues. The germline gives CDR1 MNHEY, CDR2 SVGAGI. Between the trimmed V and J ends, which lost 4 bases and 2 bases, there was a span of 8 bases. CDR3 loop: CASSWTDNTGELFF. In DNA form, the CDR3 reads TGTGCCAGCAGTTGGACAGATAACACCGGGGAGCTGTTTTTT.

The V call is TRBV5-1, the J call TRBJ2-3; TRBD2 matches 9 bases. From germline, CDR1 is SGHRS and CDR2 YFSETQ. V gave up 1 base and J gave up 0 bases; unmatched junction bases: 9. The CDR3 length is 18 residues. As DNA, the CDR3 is TGCGCCAGCAGCTTGCGAGCTAGCGGGGTACAGAGCACAGATACGCAGTATTTT. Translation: CASSLRASGVQSTDTQYF.